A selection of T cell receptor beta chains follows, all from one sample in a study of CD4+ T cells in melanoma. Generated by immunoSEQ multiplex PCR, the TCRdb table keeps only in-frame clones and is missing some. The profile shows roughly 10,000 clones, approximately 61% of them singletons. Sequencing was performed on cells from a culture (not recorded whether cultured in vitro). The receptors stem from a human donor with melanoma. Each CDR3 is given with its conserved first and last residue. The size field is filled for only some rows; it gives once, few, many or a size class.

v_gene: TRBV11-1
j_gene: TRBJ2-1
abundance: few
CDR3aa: CASSLTSSLDLQFF

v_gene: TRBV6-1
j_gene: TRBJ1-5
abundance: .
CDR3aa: CASSWGPQPQHF

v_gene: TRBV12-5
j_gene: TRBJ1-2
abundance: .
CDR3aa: CASGTSNDRDGYTF

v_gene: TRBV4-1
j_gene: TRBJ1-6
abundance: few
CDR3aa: CASSQDRTLHF

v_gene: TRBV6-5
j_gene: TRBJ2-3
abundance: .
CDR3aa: CASGRGGDRADTQYF

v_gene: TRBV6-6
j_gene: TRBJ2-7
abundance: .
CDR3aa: CASSYSTSSPSYEQYF

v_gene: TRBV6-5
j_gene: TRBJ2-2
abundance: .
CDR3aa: CASSGRQVVGGELFF

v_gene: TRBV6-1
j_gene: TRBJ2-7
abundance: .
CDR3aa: CASRKDSYEQYF

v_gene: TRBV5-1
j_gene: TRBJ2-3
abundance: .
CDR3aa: CASREGQETDTQYF

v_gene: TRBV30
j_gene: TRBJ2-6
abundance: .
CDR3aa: CAWSVRAWVSGANVLTF

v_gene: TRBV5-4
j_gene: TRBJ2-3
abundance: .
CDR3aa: CASSLGAGVSTDTQYF

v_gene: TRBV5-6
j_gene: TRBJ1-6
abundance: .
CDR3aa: CASSLWQVNSPLHF

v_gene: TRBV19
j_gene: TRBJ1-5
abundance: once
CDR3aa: CASIGAPNQPQHF

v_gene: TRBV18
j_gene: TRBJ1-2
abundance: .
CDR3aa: CASSPNGEGRSGYTF

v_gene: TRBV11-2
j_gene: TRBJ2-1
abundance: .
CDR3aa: CASYGGRPGYDEQFF

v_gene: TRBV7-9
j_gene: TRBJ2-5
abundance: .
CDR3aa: CASSLVIQETQYF

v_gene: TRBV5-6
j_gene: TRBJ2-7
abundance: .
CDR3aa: CASSLTRDREYF

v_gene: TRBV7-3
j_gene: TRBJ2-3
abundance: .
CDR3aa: CASSLRVSGTDTQYF

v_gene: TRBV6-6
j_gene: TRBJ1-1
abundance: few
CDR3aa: CASRNRGENTEAFF

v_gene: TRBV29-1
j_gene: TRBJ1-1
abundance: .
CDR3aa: CSAETGTGLGAFF

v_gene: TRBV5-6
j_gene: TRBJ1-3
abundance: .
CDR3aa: CASSFLQFDGNTIYF

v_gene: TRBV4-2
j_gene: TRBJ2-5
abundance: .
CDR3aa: CASSQAGLAGVAGETQYF

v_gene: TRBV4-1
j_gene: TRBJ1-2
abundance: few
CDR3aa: CASSQVGTGNGYTF

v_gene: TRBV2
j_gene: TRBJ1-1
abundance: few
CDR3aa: CASLVRARTEAFF

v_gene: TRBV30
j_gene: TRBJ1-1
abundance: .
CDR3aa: CAWSVPPYGEAFF

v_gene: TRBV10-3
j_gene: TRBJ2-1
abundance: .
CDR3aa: CAISESRGVRSSNEQFF

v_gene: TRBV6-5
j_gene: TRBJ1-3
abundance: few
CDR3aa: CASSYSGQGDTIYF

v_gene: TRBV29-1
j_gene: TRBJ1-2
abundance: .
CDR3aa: CSVGYGYTF

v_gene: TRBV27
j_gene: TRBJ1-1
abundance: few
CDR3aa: CASSFSSGDTEAFF

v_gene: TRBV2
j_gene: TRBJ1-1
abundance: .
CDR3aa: CASKTVGNTEAFF

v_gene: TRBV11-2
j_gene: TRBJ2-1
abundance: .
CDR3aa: CASSPPPEHNEQFF

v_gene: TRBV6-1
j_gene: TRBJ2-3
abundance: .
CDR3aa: CAISERDTQYF

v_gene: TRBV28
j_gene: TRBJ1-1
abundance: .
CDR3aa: CAIWDRGRTEAFF

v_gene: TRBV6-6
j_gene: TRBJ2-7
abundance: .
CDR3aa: CATIQGKAAYEQYF

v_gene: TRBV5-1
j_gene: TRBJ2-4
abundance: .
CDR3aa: CASSLDGEIIQYF

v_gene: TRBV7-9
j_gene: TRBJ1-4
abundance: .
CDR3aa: CASAGGANEKLFF

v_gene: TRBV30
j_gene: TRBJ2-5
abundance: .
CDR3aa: CAWSYGTWGQYF

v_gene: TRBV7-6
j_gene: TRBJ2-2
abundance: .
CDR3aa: CASRRTGNTGELFF

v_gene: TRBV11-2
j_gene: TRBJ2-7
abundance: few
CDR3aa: CASSSYRGTAYEQYF

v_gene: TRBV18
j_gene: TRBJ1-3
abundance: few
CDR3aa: CASSPAQGNSGNTIYF

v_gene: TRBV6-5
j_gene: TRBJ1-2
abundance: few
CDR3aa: CASSYLTRGVAGYTF

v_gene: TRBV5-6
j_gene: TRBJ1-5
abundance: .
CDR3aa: CASRAGWQPQHF

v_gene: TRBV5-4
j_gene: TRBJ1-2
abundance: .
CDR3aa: CATRLGQGEYGYTF

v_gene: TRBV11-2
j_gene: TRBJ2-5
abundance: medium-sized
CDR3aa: CASRGLGRRETQYF

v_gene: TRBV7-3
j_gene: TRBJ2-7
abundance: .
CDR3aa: CASSLYLGHEQYF

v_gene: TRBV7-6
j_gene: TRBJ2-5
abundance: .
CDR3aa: CASSYGPGETQYF

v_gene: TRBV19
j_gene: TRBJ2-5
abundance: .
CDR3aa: CASSMGAGGPETQYF

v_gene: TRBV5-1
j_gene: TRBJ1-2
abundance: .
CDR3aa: CASSFSPDTNYGYTF

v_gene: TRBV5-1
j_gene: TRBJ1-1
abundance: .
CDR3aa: CASSSATGANTEAFF

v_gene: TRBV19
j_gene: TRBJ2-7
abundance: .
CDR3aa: CASSALGTGMDSEQYF